Shown below are 9 T cell receptor beta chains from a single sample sequenced in a study of CD8 T cells in ankylosing spondylitis. The study, taken as a whole, reports: A TCR beta motif of 7 to 9 highly homologous variants seemed to mark ankylosing spondylitis blood.

Their antigen targets remain unknown. TCRdb used MiXCR to reprocess the 5' RACE reads, holding one entry per CDR3 protein. The table shows about 330,000 distinct CDR3 sequences, with less than 9.5% occurring only once. Input material: blood, either unsorted or a sorted T cell fraction (not recorded which). The receptors derive from a male donor with ankylosing spondylitis.

The J gene is TRBJ2-5, the V gene TRBV5-5; possibly TRBD2 for D (7 bases). Trimming took off 5 bases at V and 3 bases at J, with 20 bases between the two ends. This CDR3 is 16 amino acids long. CDR1 is SGHKS, CDR2 YYEKEE, per germline (reference sequence). CDR3: CASRGGRPWGEETQYF. CDR3 DNA: TGTGCCAGCAGGGGGGGGCGGCCTTGGGGCGAAGAGACCCAGTACTTC.

The genes are TRBV9 and TRBJ1-6, with D maybe TRBD1 (6 bases). There are 16 residues in the CDR3. V was pared by 4 bases and J by 7 bases, with 18 bases between. CDR1 is SGDLS, CDR2 YYNGEE, per germline. The CDR3 protein is CASSPFGGAGNSPLHF. CDR3 DNA: TGTGCCAGCAGCCCCTTTGGGGGGGCCGGGAATTCACCCCTCCACTTT.

This clonotype has more than one count but fewer than ten. The V and J genes are TRBV6-4 and TRBJ2-1; 11 bases are a match to TRBD2. This CDR3 is 15 amino acids long. Trimming removed 3 bases from V and 9 bases from J; junction bases left unmatched: 7. Germline V CDR1 and CDR2: MRHNA, SNTAGT. CDR3 residues: CASSEETSGISEQFF. The CDR3 DNA reads as TGTGCCAGCAGTGAAGAGACTAGCGGGATAAGTGAGCAGTTCTTC.

Only a few counts were recorded for this clonotype. The chain carries TRBV12-3 or TRBV12-4 and TRBJ2-4; no firm D call. The ends were cut back, 5 bases at V and 0 bases at J, with 11 bases in the middle. The CDR3 runs 15 residues. CDR3 residues: CASSPDQLAKNIQYF. CDR3 nucleotides: TGTGCCAGCAGTCCCGACCAACTAGCCAAAAACATTCAGTACTTC.

There are a few counts of this clonotype. The rearrangement uses TRBV21-1 and TRBJ2-1; no check of the table's D call, TRBD1, against the DNA was made. TRBV21-1 is a documented pseudogene. This CDR3 comprises 18 residues. The CDR3 sequence is CASSKLADTRSSYNEQFF. The CDR3 DNA sequence: TGTGCCAGCAGCAAACTTGCGGACACGAGGAGCTCCTACAATGAGCAGTTCTTC.

Notes on this clonotype: Germline is not matched at one junction end, which may reflect a read error. This sequence joins TRBV5-1 and TRBJ2-5; D might be TRBD1 (6 bases). Germline loops: CDR1 SGHRS, CDR2 YFSETQ. The CDR3 sequence is 14 residues long. In DNA form, the CDR3 reads TGCGCCAGCAGTAGATTTGGACAGCAAGATACCCAGTACTTC. It is translated as CASSRFGQQDTQYF.

This clonotype was picked up a small number of times. This chain joins TRBV7-9 and TRBJ2-7; D unclear. This CDR3 is built from 14 residues. Germline assignment: CDR1 SEHNR and CDR2 FQNEAQ (reference sequence). Trimming left V 7 bases short and J 2 bases short, with 15 bases between. The CDR3 nucleotides read TGTGCCAGCACCCTAACAGAGAAAACCTACGAGCAGTACTTC. Translation: CASTLTEKTYEQYF. Full variable domain (outside the CDR3, taken from reference TRBV7-9 and TRBJ2-7): DTGVSQNPRHKITKRGQNVTFRCDPISEHNRLYWYRQTLGQGPEFLTYFQNEAQLEKSRLLSDRFSAERPKGSFSTLEIQRTEQGDSAMYLCASTLTEKTYEQYFGPGTRLTVT.

This chain links TRBV28 with TRBJ2-1; possibly TRBD1 for D (6 bases). The germline CDR1 and CDR2 sequences are MDHEN and SYDVKM. The V and J ends lost 6 bases and 4 bases respectively, with 13 bases between them. The CDR3 is 14 residues long. DNA of the CDR3: TGTGCCAGCAGCCAGGACAGAGTGTACAATGAGCAGTTCTTC. This gives the protein CASSQDRVYNEQFF.

This clonotype was seen many times. The V and J genes are TRBV28 and TRBJ2-7; TRBD1 agrees at 7 bases. V dropped 4 bases and J dropped 1; count of bases not matched to a gene: 1. Germline CDR1 reads MDHEN; CDR2 reads SYDVKM. This CDR3 is built from 13 residues. CDR3 sequence: CASSWGQSYEQYF. The CDR3 DNA is TGTGCCAGCAGTTGGGGACAGTCCTACGAGCAGTACTTC.